A selection of T cell receptor beta chains follows, all from one sample in a study of response to subunit inactivated influenza vaccine. TCRdb reprocessed the RT-PCR reads with MiXCR, giving one entry per CDR3 protein. The table shows about 650,000 distinct CDR3 sequences, with 15% to 18% occurring only once. The sample was PBMCs from blood, taken 11 to 12 days after vaccination. These receptors were taken from a middle-aged man who received an inactivated influenza vaccine. The CDR3 runs from the conserved cysteine through the conserved F or W. The D gene is left open where the match is weak. A row's size may be missing; if present it is once, few, many or a size class.

D gene: TRBD2
clone size: few
J gene: TRBJ2-2
V gene: TRBV6-1
CDR3 DNA: TGTGCCAGCAGTGTAATAGCGGGAAACACCGGGGAGCTGTTTTTT
CDR3 protein: CASSVIAGNTGELFF

D gene: TRBD1
clone size: -
J gene: TRBJ2-6
V gene: TRBV24-1
CDR3 DNA: TGTGCCACCAGCGGAAGGGACAGGAGCTCTGGGGCCAACGTCCTGACTTTC
CDR3 protein: CATSGRDRSSGANVLTF

D gene: -
clone size: few
J gene: TRBJ1-1
V gene: TRBV19
CDR3 DNA: TGTGCCAGTAGTATTTCCGGGATCCTGATGAACACTGAAGCTTTCTTT
CDR3 protein: CASSISGILMNTEAFF

D gene: -
clone size: few
J gene: TRBJ1-2
V gene: TRBV20-1
CDR3 DNA: TGCAGTGCTACACCGGCCGGAGACGGCTACACCTTC
CDR3 protein: CSATPAGDGYTF

D gene: -
clone size: few
J gene: TRBJ2-7
V gene: TRBV30
CDR3 DNA: TGTGCCTGGAGTCTTGTCTTCTACGAGCAGTACTTC
CDR3 protein: CAWSLVFYEQYF

D gene: -
clone size: -
J gene: TRBJ2-2
V gene: TRBV4-1
CDR3 DNA: TGCGCCAGCAGCCAAGAGGGCGCAGCCCCCCACACCGGGGAGCTGTTTTTT
CDR3 protein: CASSQEGAAPHTGELFF

D gene: TRBD2
clone size: -
J gene: TRBJ2-5
V gene: TRBV20-1
CDR3 DNA: TGCAGTGCTAGCTTACTAGCGGGGGGAGAGACCCAGTACTTC
CDR3 protein: CSASLLAGGETQYF

D gene: TRBD1
clone size: few
J gene: TRBJ2-1
V gene: TRBV4-1
CDR3 DNA: TGCGCCAGCAGCCAAAGGACAGGGGGTAGCGAGCAGTTCTTC
CDR3 protein: CASSQRTGGSEQFF

D gene: -
clone size: -
J gene: TRBJ2-3
V gene: TRBV10-3
CDR3 DNA: TGTGCCATCAGTGAGGGGGGTGCAGGCACAGATACGCAGTATTTT
CDR3 protein: CAISEGGAGTDTQYF

D gene: -
clone size: few
J gene: TRBJ2-7
V gene: TRBV2
CDR3 DNA: TGTGCCAGCAGTGACTGGGGGGAACAGACCTACGAGCAGTACTTC
CDR3 protein: CASSDWGEQTYEQYF

D gene: -
clone size: -
J gene: TRBJ1-5
V gene: TRBV20-1
CDR3 DNA: TGCAGTGCTAGCCCGGCGACCCTTAGCAATCAGCCCCAGCATTTT
CDR3 protein: CSASPATLSNQPQHF

D gene: -
clone size: few
J gene: TRBJ2-5
V gene: TRBV6-2/TRBV6-3
CDR3 DNA: TGTGCCAGCAAGTCGGGGGAAGAGACCCAGTACTTC
CDR3 protein: CASKSGEETQYF

D gene: TRBD2
clone size: -
J gene: TRBJ2-2
V gene: TRBV7-3
CDR3 DNA: TGTGCCAGCAGCCTAAGCGGGAGAGGAACCGGGGAGCTGTTTTTT
CDR3 protein: CASSLSGRGTGELFF

D gene: TRBD1
clone size: few
J gene: TRBJ2-7
V gene: TRBV5-1
CDR3 DNA: TGCGCCAGCAGCTTGCGGCAGGGGGCAATCTCCTACGAGCAGTACTTC
CDR3 protein: CASSLRQGAISYEQYF

D gene: -
clone size: -
J gene: TRBJ1-5
V gene: TRBV2
CDR3 DNA: TGTGCCAGCAGTGGATCCGGGGGCAATCAGCCCCAGCATTTT
CDR3 protein: CASSGSGGNQPQHF

D gene: -
clone size: -
J gene: TRBJ1-4
V gene: TRBV18
CDR3 DNA: TGTGCCAGCTCACCCCGGAGCGGGTCTGAAAAACTGTTTTTT
CDR3 protein: CASSPRSGSEKLFF

D gene: TRBD2
clone size: -
J gene: TRBJ2-3
V gene: TRBV20-1
CDR3 DNA: TGCAGTGCCACGGCGGGAGGCCACACAGATACGCAGTATTTT
CDR3 protein: CSATAGGHTDTQYF

D gene: -
clone size: -
J gene: TRBJ2-1
V gene: TRBV12-3/TRBV12-4
CDR3 DNA: TGTGCCAGCAAAGGCTTCTCCTACAATGAGCAGTTCTTC
CDR3 protein: CASKGFSYNEQFF

D gene: -
clone size: few
J gene: TRBJ2-3
V gene: TRBV7-2
CDR3 DNA: TGTGCCAGCAGCTTCGTCTGGGGTACGACAGATACGCAGTATTTT
CDR3 protein: CASSFVWGTTDTQYF

D gene: -
clone size: many
J gene: TRBJ2-3
V gene: TRBV5-1
CDR3 DNA: TGCGCCAGCAGCTCAGGAGGGAGCAGCACAGATACGCAGTATTTT
CDR3 protein: CASSSGGSSTDTQYF

D gene: TRBD1
clone size: -
J gene: TRBJ1-1
V gene: TRBV20-1
CDR3 DNA: TGCAGTGCTAAGGACGCTGGGACAGGGCTCACTGAAGCTTTCTTT
CDR3 protein: CSAKDAGTGLTEAFF

D gene: -
clone size: -
J gene: TRBJ1-1
V gene: TRBV29-1
CDR3 DNA: TGCAGCGTTGAACAAGGTGAAGCTTTCTTT
CDR3 protein: CSVEQGEAFF

D gene: TRBD2
clone size: few
J gene: TRBJ2-1
V gene: TRBV20-1
CDR3 DNA: TGCAGTGTTGCGACTAGCGGGGGGTACAATGAGCAGTTCTTC
CDR3 protein: CSVATSGGYNEQFF

D gene: -
clone size: few
J gene: TRBJ2-1
V gene: TRBV7-8
CDR3 DNA: TGTGCCAGCAGCCCCCCCGGCAAAGGCCCAACGGGGTACAATGAGCAGTTCTTC
CDR3 protein: CASSPPGKGPTGYNEQFF

D gene: TRBD2
clone size: -
J gene: TRBJ2-3
V gene: TRBV28
CDR3 DNA: TGTGCCAGCAGTCCTAGCGGGAGAGCAGATACGCAGTATTTT
CDR3 protein: CASSPSGRADTQYF

D gene: -
clone size: few
J gene: TRBJ2-7
V gene: TRBV19
CDR3 DNA: TGTGCCAGTAGTTCGGGCCGCGGGGATTTC
CDR3 protein: CASSSGRGDF

D gene: TRBD1
clone size: many
J gene: TRBJ2-1
V gene: TRBV5-1
CDR3 DNA: TGCGCCAGCAGCTTACGGGACAGGGGGCGGAATGAGCAGTTCTTC
CDR3 protein: CASSLRDRGRNEQFF

D gene: -
clone size: -
J gene: TRBJ2-1
V gene: TRBV7-2
CDR3 DNA: TGTGCCAGCAGCTTACCCAAGAGCCCTCGGTCCTACAATGAGCAGTTCTTC
CDR3 protein: CASSLPKSPRSYNEQFF

D gene: TRBD2
clone size: few
J gene: TRBJ2-1
V gene: TRBV12-3/TRBV12-4
CDR3 DNA: TGTGCCAGCCTAGCGGGGGGCCACCCGGTCAATGAGCAGTTCTTC
CDR3 protein: CASLAGGHPVNEQFF

D gene: -
clone size: many
J gene: TRBJ2-7
V gene: TRBV5-4
CDR3 DNA: TGTGCCAGCAGCCCCCGCTTCGGAGGGGGCGACGAGCAGTACTTC
CDR3 protein: CASSPRFGGGDEQYF

D gene: TRBD1
clone size: -
J gene: TRBJ1-2
V gene: TRBV29-1
CDR3 DNA: TGCAGCGTTGTTCTACAGGGGTATGGCTACACCTTC
CDR3 protein: CSVVLQGYGYTF

D gene: TRBD1
clone size: -
J gene: TRBJ1-3
V gene: TRBV7-6
CDR3 DNA: TGTGCCAGCAGCTTAGAACAGGGGGGGCCCTCTGGAAACACCATATATTTT
CDR3 protein: CASSLEQGGPSGNTIYF

D gene: TRBD2
clone size: many
J gene: TRBJ2-3
V gene: TRBV28
CDR3 DNA: TGTGCCAGCAGCGAATCCTCCGGACTAGCGGCCACAGATACGCAGTATTTT
CDR3 protein: CASSESSGLAATDTQYF

D gene: -
clone size: few
J gene: TRBJ2-7
V gene: TRBV27
CDR3 DNA: TGTGCCAGCAGGGGGATTTCAGGGCAGTACTTC
CDR3 protein: CASRGISGQYF

D gene: -
clone size: many
J gene: TRBJ1-1
V gene: TRBV12-3/TRBV12-4
CDR3 DNA: TGTGCCAGCAGTTTACTCAGGGCGAACACTGAAGCTTTCTTT
CDR3 protein: CASSLLRANTEAFF

D gene: -
clone size: few
J gene: TRBJ2-3
V gene: TRBV5-1
CDR3 DNA: TGCGCCAGCAGCTTAGTAACAGGGCAAGGCGATACGCAGTATTTT
CDR3 protein: CASSLVTGQGDTQYF

D gene: -
clone size: -
J gene: TRBJ2-3
V gene: TRBV12-3/TRBV12-4
CDR3 DNA: TGTGCCAGCAAAAAGCCGAGCACAGATACGCAGTATTTT
CDR3 protein: CASKKPSTDTQYF

D gene: TRBD2
clone size: -
J gene: TRBJ2-1
V gene: TRBV29-1
CDR3 DNA: TGCAGCGTACTAGCGGGGACGTACAATGAGCAGTTCTTC
CDR3 protein: CSVLAGTYNEQFF

D gene: TRBD2
clone size: -
J gene: TRBJ2-2
V gene: TRBV20-1
CDR3 DNA: TGCAGTGCTAGACGAGGACTAGCGGGAACCGGGGAGCTGTTTTTT
CDR3 protein: CSARRGLAGTGELFF

D gene: -
clone size: many
J gene: TRBJ2-7
V gene: TRBV7-2
CDR3 DNA: TGTGCCAGCAGCACCGCCCGAGGAACCTACGAGCAGTACTTC
CDR3 protein: CASSTARGTYEQYF

D gene: TRBD2
clone size: -
J gene: TRBJ2-5
V gene: TRBV7-2
CDR3 DNA: TGTGCCAGCAGCTTAAGCAGCGGGAGCGGGGGAGAGACCCAGTACTTC
CDR3 protein: CASSLSSGSGGETQYF

D gene: -
clone size: -
J gene: TRBJ1-1
V gene: TRBV9
CDR3 DNA: TGTGCCAGCAGCATTAGTAGCGGGGGTGCTACGAACACTGAAGCTTTCTTT
CDR3 protein: CASSISSGGATNTEAFF

D gene: -
clone size: -
J gene: TRBJ1-4
V gene: TRBV7-9
CDR3 DNA: TGTGCCAGCAGCTTAGAGGCAGGTTGGCAAAAACTGTTTTTT
CDR3 protein: CASSLEAGWQKLFF

D gene: -
clone size: few
J gene: TRBJ2-2
V gene: TRBV7-9
CDR3 DNA: TGTGCCAGCCGCAACGGGGAGCTGTTTTTT
CDR3 protein: CASRNGELFF

D gene: TRBD2
clone size: -
J gene: TRBJ2-7
V gene: TRBV7-6
CDR3 DNA: TGTGCCAGCAGCTTAGCGCCAGCGGGGGGTTCCTACGAGCAGTACTTC
CDR3 protein: CASSLAPAGGSYEQYF

D gene: TRBD2
clone size: -
J gene: TRBJ2-5
V gene: TRBV20-1
CDR3 DNA: TGCAGTGCTCCGGGACTAGTGGAGACCCAGTACTTC
CDR3 protein: CSAPGLVETQYF

D gene: TRBD1
clone size: many
J gene: TRBJ2-5
V gene: TRBV12-3/TRBV12-4
CDR3 DNA: TGTGCCAGCAGCAACGGGACAGGGTCGGGCGAGACCCAGTACTTC
CDR3 protein: CASSNGTGSGETQYF

D gene: TRBD1
clone size: few
J gene: TRBJ2-5
V gene: TRBV20-1
CDR3 DNA: TGCAGTGCTGGGAACCGACAGGGAGCACCTCAAGAGACCCAGTACTTC
CDR3 protein: CSAGNRQGAPQETQYF

D gene: -
clone size: -
J gene: TRBJ2-1
V gene: TRBV3-1
CDR3 DNA: TGTGCCAGCAGCCCATACGGGACAGAGCAGTTCTTC
CDR3 protein: CASSPYGTEQFF

D gene: -
clone size: few
J gene: TRBJ2-1
V gene: TRBV3-1
CDR3 DNA: TGTGCCAGCAGCCAAGATGGGCCGGGGGGCGGGAATGAGCAGTTCTTC
CDR3 protein: CASSQDGPGGGNEQFF